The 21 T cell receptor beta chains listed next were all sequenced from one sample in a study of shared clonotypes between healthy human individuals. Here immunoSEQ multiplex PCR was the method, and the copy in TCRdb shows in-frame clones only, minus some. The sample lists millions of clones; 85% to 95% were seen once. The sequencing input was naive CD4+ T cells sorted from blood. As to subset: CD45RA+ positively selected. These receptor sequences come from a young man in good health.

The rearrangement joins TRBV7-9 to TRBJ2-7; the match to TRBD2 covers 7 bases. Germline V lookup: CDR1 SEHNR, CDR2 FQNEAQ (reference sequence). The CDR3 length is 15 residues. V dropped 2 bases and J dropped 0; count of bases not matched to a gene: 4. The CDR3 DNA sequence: TGTGCCAGCAGCTTATGGCCTAGCGGCTCCTACGAGCAGTACTTC. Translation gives CASSLWPSGSYEQYF. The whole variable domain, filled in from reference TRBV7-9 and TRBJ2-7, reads DTGVSQNPRHKITKRGQNVTFRCDPISEHNRLYWYRQTLGQGPEFLTYFQNEAQLEKSRLLSDRFSAERPKGSFSTLEIQRTEQGDSAMYLCASSLWPSGSYEQYFGPGTRLTVT.

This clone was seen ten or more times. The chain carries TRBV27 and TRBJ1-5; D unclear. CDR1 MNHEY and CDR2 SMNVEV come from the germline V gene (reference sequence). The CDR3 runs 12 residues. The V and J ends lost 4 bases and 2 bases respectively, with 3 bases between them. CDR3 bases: TGTGCCAGCAGTTCGGGCAATCAGCCCCAGCATTTT. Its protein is CASSSGNQPQHF.

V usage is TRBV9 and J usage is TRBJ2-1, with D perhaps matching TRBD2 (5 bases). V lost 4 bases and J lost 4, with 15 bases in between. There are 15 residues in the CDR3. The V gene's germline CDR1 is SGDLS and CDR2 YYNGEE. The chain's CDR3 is CASSPSPTTYNEQFF. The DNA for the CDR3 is TGTGCCAGCAGCCCCTCACCGACTACTTACAATGAGCAGTTCTTC.

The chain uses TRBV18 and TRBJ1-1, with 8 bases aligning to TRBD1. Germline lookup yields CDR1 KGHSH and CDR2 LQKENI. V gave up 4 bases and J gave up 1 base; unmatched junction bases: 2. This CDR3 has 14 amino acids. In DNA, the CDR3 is TGTGCCAGCTCACGACAGGGGTCGAACACTGAAGCTTTCTTT. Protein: CASSRQGSNTEAFF.

CDR3 bases: TGCGCCAGCAGCAACCGGATCTCTGGGGCCAACGTCCTGACTTTC. Amino acids: CASSNRISGANVLTF. J is TRBJ2-6 and V is TRBV5-1; D is undetermined. The CDR3 contains 15 residues. The germline CDR1 and CDR2 sequences are SGHRS and YFSETQ. V was shortened by 4 bases and J by 0 bases, with 8 bases between the two germline ends. Based on the CDR3 plus reference TRBV5-1 and TRBJ2-6, the full variable domain is KAGVTQTPRYLIKTRGQQVTLSCSPISGHRSVSWYQQTPGQGLQFLFEYFSETQRNKGNFPGRFSGRQFSNSRSEMNVSTLELGDSALYLCASSNRISGANVLTFGAGSRLTVL.

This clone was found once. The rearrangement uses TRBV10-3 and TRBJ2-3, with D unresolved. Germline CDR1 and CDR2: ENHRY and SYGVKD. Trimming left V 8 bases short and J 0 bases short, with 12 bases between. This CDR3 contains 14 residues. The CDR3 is CAIATDTSTDTQYF. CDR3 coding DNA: TGTGCCATCGCGACTGATACTAGCACAGATACGCAGTATTTT.

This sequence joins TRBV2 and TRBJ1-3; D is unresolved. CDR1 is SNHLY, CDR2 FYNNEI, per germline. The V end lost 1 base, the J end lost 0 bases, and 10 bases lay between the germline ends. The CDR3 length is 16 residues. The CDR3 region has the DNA TGTGCCAGCAGTGAAGAGGTTTACGGCTCTGGAAACACCATATATTTT. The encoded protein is CASSEEVYGSGNTIYF.

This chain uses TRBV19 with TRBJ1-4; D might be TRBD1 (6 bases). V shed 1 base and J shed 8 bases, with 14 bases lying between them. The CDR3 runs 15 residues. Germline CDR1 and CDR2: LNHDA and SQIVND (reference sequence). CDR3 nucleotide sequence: TGTGCCAGTAGTATAGTCACAGGGATTGTAGAAAAACTGTTTTTT. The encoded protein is CASSIVTGIVEKLFF.

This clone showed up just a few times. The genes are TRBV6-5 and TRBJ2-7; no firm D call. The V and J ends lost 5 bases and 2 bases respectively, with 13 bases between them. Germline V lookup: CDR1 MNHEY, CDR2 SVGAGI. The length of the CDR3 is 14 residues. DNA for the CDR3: TGTGCCAGCAGTATTTCCAGGTTGGCCTACGAGCAGTACTTC. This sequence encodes CASSISRLAYEQYF.

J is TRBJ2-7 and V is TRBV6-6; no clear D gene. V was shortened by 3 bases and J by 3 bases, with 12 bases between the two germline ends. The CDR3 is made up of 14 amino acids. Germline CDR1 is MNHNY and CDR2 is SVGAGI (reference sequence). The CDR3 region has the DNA TGTGCCAGCAGTTATACCTCCCGGGTCTACGAGCAGTACTTC. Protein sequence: CASSYTSRVYEQYF.

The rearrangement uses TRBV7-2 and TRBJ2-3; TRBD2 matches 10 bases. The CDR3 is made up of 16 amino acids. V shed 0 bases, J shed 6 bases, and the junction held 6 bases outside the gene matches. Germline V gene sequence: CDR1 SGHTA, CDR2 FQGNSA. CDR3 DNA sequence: TGTGCCAGCAGCTTAGCGTACGGGACTAGCGCGGATACGCAGTATTTT. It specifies CASSLAYGTSADTQYF.

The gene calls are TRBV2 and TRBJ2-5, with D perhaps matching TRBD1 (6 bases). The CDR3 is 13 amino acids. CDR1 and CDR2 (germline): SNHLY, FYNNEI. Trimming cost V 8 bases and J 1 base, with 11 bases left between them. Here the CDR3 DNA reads TGTGCCAGCGATACAGGGCCCCAAGAGACCCAGTACTTC. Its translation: CASDTGPQETQYF.

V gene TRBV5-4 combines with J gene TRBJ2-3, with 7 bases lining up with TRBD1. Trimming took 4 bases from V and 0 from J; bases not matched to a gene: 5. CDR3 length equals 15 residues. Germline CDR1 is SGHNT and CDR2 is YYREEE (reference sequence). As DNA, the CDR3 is TGTGCCAGCAGCCACCGGGACAGCAGCACAGATACGCAGTATTTT. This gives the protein CASSHRDSSTDTQYF.

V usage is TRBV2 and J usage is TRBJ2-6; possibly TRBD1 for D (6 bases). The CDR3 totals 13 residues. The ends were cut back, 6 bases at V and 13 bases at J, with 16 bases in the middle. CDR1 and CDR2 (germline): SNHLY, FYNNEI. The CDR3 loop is CASSLSTGPVLTF. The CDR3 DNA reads TGTGCCAGCAGCCTCTCGACAGGACCTGTCCTGACTTTC.

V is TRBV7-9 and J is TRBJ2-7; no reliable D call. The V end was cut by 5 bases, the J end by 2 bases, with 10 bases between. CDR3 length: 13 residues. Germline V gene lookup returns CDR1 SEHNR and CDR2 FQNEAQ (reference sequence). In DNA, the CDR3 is TGTGCCAGCAGCCCCCCCTTGACCTACGAGCAGTACTTC. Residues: CASSPPLTYEQYF.

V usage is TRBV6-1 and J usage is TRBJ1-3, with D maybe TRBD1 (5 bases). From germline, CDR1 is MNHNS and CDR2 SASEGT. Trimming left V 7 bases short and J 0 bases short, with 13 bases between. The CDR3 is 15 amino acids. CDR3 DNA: TGTGCCAGCAAACTGGGACGGAACTCTGGAAACACCATATATTTT. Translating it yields CASKLGRNSGNTIYF.

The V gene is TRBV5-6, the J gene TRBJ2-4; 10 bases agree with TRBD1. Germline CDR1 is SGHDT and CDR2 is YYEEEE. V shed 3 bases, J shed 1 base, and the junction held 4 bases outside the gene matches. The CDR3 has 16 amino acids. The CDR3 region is CASSWDRGWAKNIQYF. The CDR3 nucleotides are TGTGCCAGCAGCTGGGACAGGGGATGGGCCAAAAACATTCAGTACTTC.

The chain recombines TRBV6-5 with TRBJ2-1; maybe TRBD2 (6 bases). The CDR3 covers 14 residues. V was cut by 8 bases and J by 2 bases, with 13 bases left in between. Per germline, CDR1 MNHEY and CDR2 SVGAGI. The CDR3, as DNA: TGTGCCAGCGGTGGGGGGATCGCCTACAATGAGCAGTTCTTC. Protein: CASGGGIAYNEQFF.

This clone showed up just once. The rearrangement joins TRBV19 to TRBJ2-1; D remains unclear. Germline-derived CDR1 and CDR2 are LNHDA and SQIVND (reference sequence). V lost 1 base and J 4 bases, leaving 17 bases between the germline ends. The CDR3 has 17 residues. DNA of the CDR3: TGTGCCAGTAGTATAGGTTTCGAGCCATCTGGGTACAATGAGCAGTTCTTC. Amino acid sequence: CASSIGFEPSGYNEQFF.

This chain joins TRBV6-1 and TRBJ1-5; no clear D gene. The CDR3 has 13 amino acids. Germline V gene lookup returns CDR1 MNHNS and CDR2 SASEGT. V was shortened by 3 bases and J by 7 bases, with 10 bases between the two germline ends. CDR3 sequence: CASSDPSRQPQHF. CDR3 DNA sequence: TGTGCCAGCAGTGACCCGAGTAGGCAGCCCCAGCATTTT.

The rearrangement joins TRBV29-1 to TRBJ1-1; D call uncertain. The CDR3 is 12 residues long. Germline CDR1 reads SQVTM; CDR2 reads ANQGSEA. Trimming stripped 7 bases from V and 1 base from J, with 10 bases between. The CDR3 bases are TGCAGCGCTCCGGACGGGAACACTGAAGCTTTCTTT. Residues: CSAPDGNTEAFF.